The TCR beta chain under discussion was sequenced for a study of CD8 T cells in ankylosing spondylitis (dated by TCRdb to 2017 to 2019). Background for the entire study: The study profiled T cell receptor beta repertoires in healthy donors and ankylosing spondylitis patients to find disease-linked TCR variants. The full study cohort was made up of 25 to 30 ankylosing spondylitis patients and 95 to 130 healthy donors. Peripheral blood was sampled, and synovial fluid was also collected from ankylosing spondylitis patients.

What the research found in general, with its limitations: Some motif variants were previously reported in synovial fluid and blood of reactive arthritis patients, suggesting common disease-initiation mechanisms. Blood from ankylosing spondylitis patients appeared to be characterized by a TCR beta motif composed of about 8 highly homologous amino acid variants. Significant enrichment of the disease-linked clones was reported in matched synovial fluid samples from ankylosing spondylitis patients. A CD8+ phenotype was shown by the disease-linked clones, which were found at relatively low frequencies in peripheral blood.

TCRdb records Illumina HiSeq 2500 as the sequencer. Quantitative 5'-RACE with molecular barcodes was used to prepare TCR beta libraries. The source study handled its data this way. Disease-linked TCR variants were identified with a new computational method built on a probabilistic model of VDJ rearrangement. TCRdb took the public reads, trimmed them with fastp at Q25, ran MiXCR for clone calling and kept in-frame beta chains. Rows merge per CDR3 protein into single entries with the most common DNA and genes. TCRdb, not the original authors, processed these V and J calls. The sample table contains about 480,000 distinct CDR3 sequences; only one count was recorded for about 15% of them. 1% of the sample is held by the ten biggest clonotypes. In regard to this clonotype: No cognate antigen has been identified for it. The input lacks base qualities; no much larger clone sits a single base away.

Via the germline V gene, CDR1 is MNHEY and CDR2 SVGAGI. The CDR3 contains 15 residues, cysteine and phenylalanine counted. The CDR3 DNA has 45 bases and is translated from base 1. The germline V and J ends show losses of 0 bases and 5 bases respectively, and no gene match explains 1 base of the junction. What was sequenced was blood, either unsorted or a sorted T cell fraction (not recorded which). The chain is assembled from TRBV6-5 and TRBJ1-6, with 7 middle bases fitting TRBD1. This TCR was recovered from a male donor with ankylosing spondylitis. The nucleotides read TGTGCCAGCAGTTACTCCGGGACAGATAATTCACCCCTCCACTTT. It encodes CASSYSGTDNSPLHF.